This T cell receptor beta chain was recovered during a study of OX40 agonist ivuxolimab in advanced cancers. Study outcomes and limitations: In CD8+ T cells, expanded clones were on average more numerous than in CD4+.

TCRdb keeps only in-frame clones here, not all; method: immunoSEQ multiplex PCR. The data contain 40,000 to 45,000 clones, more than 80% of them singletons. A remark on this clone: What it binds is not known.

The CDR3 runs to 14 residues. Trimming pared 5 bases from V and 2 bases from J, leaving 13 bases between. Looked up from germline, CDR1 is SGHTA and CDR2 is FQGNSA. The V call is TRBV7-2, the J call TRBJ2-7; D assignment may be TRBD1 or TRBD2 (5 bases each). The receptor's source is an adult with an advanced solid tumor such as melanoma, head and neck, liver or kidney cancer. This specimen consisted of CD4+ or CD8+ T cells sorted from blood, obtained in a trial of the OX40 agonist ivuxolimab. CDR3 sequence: CASSTGLEPYEQYF. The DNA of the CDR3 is TGTGCCAGCAGCACAGGACTGGAACCCTACGAGCAGTACTTC. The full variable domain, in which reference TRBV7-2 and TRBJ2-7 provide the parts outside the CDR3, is GAGVSQSPSNKVTEKGKDVELRCDPISGHTALYWYRQSLGQGLEFLIYFQGNSAPDKSGLPSDRFSAERTGGSVSTLTIQRTQQEDSAVYLCASSTGLEPYEQYFGPGTRLTVT.